This entry features one T cell receptor (beta chain) sequence. Its specificity is unknown. This specimen comes from a study of T cell responses to AZD1222 COVID-19 vaccine. Libraries were prepared by immunoSEQ multiplex PCR; TCRdb keeps only in-frame clonotypes and omits some of them. The sample shows about 93,000 clones, around 85% of them seen only once. Study-level results: Spike-specific TCR depth and breadth grew after two AZD1222 doses. Clonal diversity may have been underestimated, and the donors were mostly white British, with more females than males.

From germline, CDR1 is ENHRY and CDR2 SYGVKD. The CDR3 extends over 17 amino acids. Trimming removed 4 bases from V and 0 bases from J, with 19 bases in between. The sample here was peripheral blood, taken on day 0 of AZD1222 vaccination. The V gene is TRBV10-3, the J gene TRBJ2-7; D might be TRBD1 (6 bases). The TCR sequence derives from an adult in good health. The CDR3 DNA sequence: TGTGCCATCAGTGGGCCCGATCGACAGGTTACCTCCTACGAGCAGTACTTC. The encoded protein is CAISGPDRQVTSYEQYF.